These 3 T cell receptor beta chains came from one sample sequenced in a study of shared clonotypes between healthy human individuals. The naive CD8 fraction comprised CD45RO-negative cells positively selected for CCR7 and excluded terminally differentiated effector memory CD45RA+ cells. The table came from immunoSEQ multiplex PCR; TCRdb's copy has only in-frame clones and leaves some out. The sample consists of roughly 2,000,000 clones, approximately 94% of them appearing once. The sequencing sample was made of naive CD8+ T cells sorted from blood. The receptors shown here come from a man in his late teens or twenties in good health.

V gene TRBV29-1 combines with J gene TRBJ2-5, with 8 bases lining up with TRBD2. Germline V lookup: CDR1 SQVTM, CDR2 ANQGSEA. V lost 6 bases, J lost 1 base, and 7 bases stayed unmatched. The CDR3 runs to 14 residues. The chain's CDR3 is CSVVAGNPQETQYF. The CDR3 DNA follows: TGCAGCGTAGTAGCGGGGAACCCCCAAGAGACCCAGTACTTC.

The V call is TRBV5-1, the J call TRBJ2-2; D is uncertain. Germline V gives CDR1 SGHRS, CDR2 YFSETQ. The CDR3 sequence is 15 residues long. V lost 0 bases and J 0 bases, leaving 6 bases between the germline ends. CDR3: CASSLESANTGELFF. In DNA, the CDR3 is TGCGCCAGCAGCTTGGAGTCAGCGAACACCGGGGAGCTGTTTTTT. The full variable domain, its missing parts supplied by reference TRBV5-1 and TRBJ2-2, is KAGVTQTPRYLIKTRGQQVTLSCSPISGHRSVSWYQQTPGQGLQFLFEYFSETQRNKGNFPGRFSGRQFSNSRSEMNVSTLELGDSALYLCASSLESANTGELFFGEGSRLTVL.

As concerns this clone: The junction shows a germline mismatch at one end, possibly a read error. This chain connects TRBV2 to TRBJ1-1; D gene unclear. This CDR3 is 13 amino acids long. The V gene's germline CDR1 is SNHLY and CDR2 FYNNEI. The CDR3 loop is CARTDLTGSETFF. CDR3 DNA: TGTGCCAGGACGGATCTTACGGGGAGTGAAACTTTCTTT.